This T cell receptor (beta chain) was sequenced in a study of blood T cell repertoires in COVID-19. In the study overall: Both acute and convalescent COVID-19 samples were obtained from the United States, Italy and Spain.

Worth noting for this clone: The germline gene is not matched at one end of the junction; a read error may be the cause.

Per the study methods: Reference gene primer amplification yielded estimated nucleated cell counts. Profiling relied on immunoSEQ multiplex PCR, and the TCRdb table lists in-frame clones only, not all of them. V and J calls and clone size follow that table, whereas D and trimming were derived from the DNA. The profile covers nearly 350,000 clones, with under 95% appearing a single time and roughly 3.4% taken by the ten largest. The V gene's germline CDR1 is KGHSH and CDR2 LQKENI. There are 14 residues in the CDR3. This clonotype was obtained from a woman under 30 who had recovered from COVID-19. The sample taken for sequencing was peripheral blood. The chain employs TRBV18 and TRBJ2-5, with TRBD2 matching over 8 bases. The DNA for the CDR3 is TGTGCCAGCTCGGGAGCGGGAGTACAAGAGGCCCAGTACTTC. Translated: CASSGAGVQEAQYF.